These T cell receptor beta chains were read from a single sample in a study of blood T cell repertoires in COVID-19. Repertoires were generated with immunoSEQ multiplex PCR, while TCRdb's copy carries only in-frame clones and drops some. The top ten hold under 4.5% of the sample, which has some 110,000 clones, less than 90% seen once. The specimen sequenced was peripheral blood. These receptors all stem from a man in his fifties or sixties with acute or convalescent COVID-19. CDR3s include the opening cysteine and the closing phenylalanine or tryptophan. A D gene is named only where the DNA matches it firmly. The listing skips clone size in some rows; elsewhere it reads once, few, many or a size class.

D	J	V	size	DNA	CDR3
NA	TRBJ1-6	TRBV18	NA	TGTGCCAGCTCACCACCGTGGCAGGGCGGGAGCTCCTATAATTCACCCCTCCACTTT	CASSPPWQGGSSYNSPLHF
NA	TRBJ2-7	TRBV14	NA	TGTGCCAGCAGCCAAGATTCCCAGGGGTTTTACGAGCAGTACTTC	CASSQDSQGFYEQYF
NA	TRBJ1-2	TRBV5-4	NA	TGTGCCAGCAGCTTGGGGCAGAACTATGGCTACACCTTC	CASSLGQNYGYTF
NA	TRBJ2-7	TRBV28	NA	TGTGCCAGCAGTTTTAGTGACAGGAGCTCCTACGAGCAGTACTTC	CASSFSDRSSYEQYF
NA	TRBJ1-5	TRBV18	NA	TGTGCCAGCTCCTCCCGTCTGGGGCTGGGCAATCAGCCCCAGCATTTT	CASSSRLGLGNQPQHF
NA	TRBJ1-1	TRBV10-3	NA	TGTGCCATCAGTCAGGACGGGGGGACTGAAGCTTTCTTT	CAISQDGGTEAFF
TRBD1	TRBJ2-7	TRBV9	few	TGTGCCAGCAGCGTAGATAGGGGGCCGACCTACGAGCAGTACTTC	CASSVDRGPTYEQYF
NA	TRBJ1-5	TRBV6-6	NA	TGTGCCAGCAGTTTTCGGCCAGGGGGCAATCAGCCCCAGCATTTT	CASSFRPGGNQPQHF
NA	TRBJ2-3	TRBV5-4	NA	TGTGCCAGCAGCTTGGGAGGGAGCACAGATACGCAGTATTTT	CASSLGGSTDTQYF
NA	TRBJ1-2	TRBV2	NA	TGTGCCAGCACGAATAGGGGGACTAACTATGGCTACACCTTC	CASTNRGTNYGYTF
TRBD1	TRBJ1-5	TRBV2	few	TGTGCCAGCAGCCTGGGACAGACTAGCAATCAGCCCCAGCATTTT	CASSLGQTSNQPQHF
NA	TRBJ1-3	TRBV4-1	NA	TGCGCCAGCAGCCAGGTTTCGAGCTCTGGAAACACCATATATTTT	CASSQVSSSGNTIYF
TRBD1	TRBJ2-1	TRBV19	once	TGTGCCAGTAGTCTTACCGGGACAGGGGGGCAGTACAATGAGCAGTTCTTC	CASSLTGTGGQYNEQFF
NA	TRBJ2-3	TRBV27	NA	TGTGCCAGCAGTTTATCCATGACAGATACGCAGTATTTT	CASSLSMTDTQYF
NA	TRBJ2-3	TRBV29-1	once	TGCAGCGGCACAGGGAGATACACAGATACGCAGTATTTT	CSGTGRYTDTQYF
NA	TRBJ1-1	TRBV6-5	NA	TGTGCCAGCAGGAAACAGGGAGGGGGGCTAATTGAAGCTTTCTTT	CASRKQGGGLIEAFF
TRBD1	TRBJ1-5	TRBV28	NA	TGTGCCAGCAGTTTGAGGGACAGGGCGGCGGAGCCCCAGCATTTT	CASSLRDRAAEPQHF
TRBD1	TRBJ2-7	TRBV27	NA	TGTGCCAGCAGTATACGAGCGACAGGGACAAGCTACGAGCAGTACTTC	CASSIRATGTSYEQYF
NA	TRBJ2-3	TRBV4-1	NA	TGCGCCAGCAGCTTCACTCAGGTCCGCACAGATACGCAGTATTTT	CASSFTQVRTDTQYF
NA	TRBJ1-2	TRBV29-1	NA	TGCAGCGTTACGATTGAGGGCTATGGCTACACCTTC	CSVTIEGYGYTF
TRBD2	TRBJ2-1	TRBV2	NA	TGTGCCAGCAGGGCTAGCGGGGCAAGCTCCTACAATGAGCAGTTCTTC	CASRASGASSYNEQFF
NA	TRBJ2-1	TRBV20-1	NA	TGCAGTGCTCTAGAGAATGAGCAGTTCTTC	CSALENEQFF
TRBD2	TRBJ2-2	TRBV19	NA	TGTGCCAGTAGTGCGGGGGATTCGGGCGGGGAGCTGTTTTTT	CASSAGDSGGELFF
NA	TRBJ2-5	TRBV30	NA	TGTGCCTGGTCTACGGGCGGGCAAACCCAGTACTTC	CAWSTGGQTQYF
TRBD1	TRBJ2-7	TRBV4-2	NA	TGTGCCAGCAGCCAACCGGGACAGGTGATCGAGCAGTACTTC	CASSQPGQVIEQYF
TRBD2	TRBJ2-3	TRBV2	NA	TGTGCCAGCAGTGAATTTCTAGCGGGAAACACAGATACGCAGTATTTT	CASSEFLAGNTDTQYF
NA	TRBJ2-1	TRBV7-8	NA	TGTGCCAGCAGCCAAGTGAGGCTAGCAGGACCCAGCTCCTACAATGAGCAGTTCTTC	CASSQVRLAGPSSYNEQFF
TRBD1	TRBJ1-4	TRBV5-4	NA	TGTGCCAGCAGCTTGGCGGGACAGAGAAATGAAAAACTGTTTTTT	CASSLAGQRNEKLFF
NA	TRBJ1-5	TRBV24-1	NA	TGTGCCACCTGTTCGGGAGGCAATCAGCCCCAGCATTTT	CATCSGGNQPQHF
TRBD2	TRBJ2-1	TRBV5-1	NA	TGCGCCAGCAGCTACGGGACTAGCGGCAATGAGCAGTTCTTC	CASSYGTSGNEQFF
NA	TRBJ1-6	TRBV6-5	NA	TGTGCCAGCAGTAAACAGGGCAGTTTCGGTTCACCCCTCCACTTT	CASSKQGSFGSPLHF
NA	TRBJ2-7	TRBV7-6	NA	TGTGCCAGCAGCTTAGCCCAGGGGTATTCCTACGAGCAGTACTTC	CASSLAQGYSYEQYF
NA	TRBJ2-5	TRBV5-4	NA	TGTGCCAGCAGCTGGAGACGGGATGGGGAGACCCAGTACTTC	CASSWRRDGETQYF
NA	TRBJ2-1	TRBV5-1	NA	TGCGCCAGCAGCGGGGACGGGGGCTACAATGAGCAGTTCTTC	CASSGDGGYNEQFF
TRBD1	TRBJ2-7	TRBV14	NA	TGTGCCAGCAGCCATATAGCACTCCGGGACAGGGGCCACGAGCAGTACTTC	CASSHIALRDRGHEQYF
NA	TRBJ1-2	TRBV10-2	NA	TGCGCCAGCGGGGACAAACTCTATGGCTACACCTTC	CASGDKLYGYTF
NA	TRBJ1-2	TRBV5-1	NA	TGCGCCAGCAGCTTGGTAGAGGGAGCTAACTATGGCTACACCTTC	CASSLVEGANYGYTF
NA	TRBJ1-2	TRBV4-1	NA	TGCGCCAGCAGCCAAGATGTCGGGGGGGCCGTTGGCTACACCTTC	CASSQDVGGAVGYTF
TRBD2	TRBJ2-7	TRBV7-2	NA	TGTGCCAGCAGCTTTTTCGGACTAGCGGGGGTCTCGTACGAGCAGTACTTC	CASSFFGLAGVSYEQYF
NA	TRBJ1-1	TRBV5-1	NA	TGCGCCAGCAGCTTGCCAGGGGCCACTGAAGCTTTCTTT	CASSLPGATEAFF
TRBD1	TRBJ2-1	TRBV19	NA	TGTGCCAGTAGTATAACAGGGGGCGGGAATGAGCAGTTCTTC	CASSITGGGNEQFF
TRBD1	TRBJ1-1	TRBV27	NA	TGTGCCAGCAGTCGACAGGGGGCTACTGAAGCTTTCTTT	CASSRQGATEAFF
TRBD1	TRBJ1-4	TRBV12-3/TRBV12-4	once	TGTGCCAGCAGGCCGGGACAGTATGAAAAACTGTTTTTT	CASRPGQYEKLFF
NA	TRBJ1-2	TRBV30	NA	TGTTGGGGGCGAACTAACTATGGCTACACCTTC	CWGRTNYGYTF
NA	TRBJ1-3	TRBV9	NA	TGTGCCAGCAGCGTAGCTCCCCAAGGGGTAGGCTCTGGAAACACCATATATTTT	CASSVAPQGVGSGNTIYF
TRBD1	TRBJ2-2	TRBV14	NA	TGTGCCAGCAGCCAGGGTGTCGGGACAGGTCGAAAGTTTTTT	CASSQGVGTGRKFF
NA	TRBJ1-1	TRBV7-9	NA	TGTGCCAGCAGCTTCCAGATGAACACTGAAGCTTTCTTT	CASSFQMNTEAFF
NA	TRBJ1-2	TRBV6-6	few	TGTGCCAGCAGTAACCGCGGGACTTTGCACTATGGCTACACCTTC	CASSNRGTLHYGYTF
NA	TRBJ2-3	TRBV9	NA	TGTGCCAGCAGCGTAGTTAGCTCAGATACGCAGTATTTT	CASSVVSSDTQYF
TRBD1	TRBJ1-4	TRBV4-1	once	TGCGCCAGCAGCCCGACAGGGGCGGCGGCTAATGAAAAACTGTTTTTT	CASSPTGAAANEKLFF
TRBD1	TRBJ1-5	TRBV19	NA	TGTGCCAGTAGTATAGATAGGGGACAGGGGAATCAGCCCCAGCATTTT	CASSIDRGQGNQPQHF
NA	TRBJ1-2	TRBV27	NA	TGTGCCAGCAGATCGAGTTCCCGTAGCTACACCTTC	CASRSSSRSYTF
TRBD1	TRBJ2-1	TRBV27	NA	TGTGCCAGCAGTTTACGTGACAGGGGTGGAGAGCAGTTCTTC	CASSLRDRGGEQFF
TRBD1	TRBJ1-2	TRBV18	NA	TGTGCCAGCTCCGACAGGGATGGAAGCTATGGCTACACCTTC	CASSDRDGSYGYTF
NA	TRBJ2-7	TRBV5-1	NA	TGCGCCAGTAGACAGGACGGATCCCACGAGCAGTACTTC	CASRQDGSHEQYF
NA	TRBJ2-5	TRBV9	NA	TGTGCCAGCAGCGTCGAGGGGGGGTTCGGGACCCAGTACTTC	CASSVEGGFGTQYF